This TCR beta chain was captured by sequencing in a study of blood T cells in healthy people across ages. This clonotype was found many times. Antigen: not known. Study results and caveats: Naive and antigen-experienced cells could not be conclusively compared, given unsorted PBMCs. The unknown donor CMV status may have confounded expanded clonotype changes.

The V segment lost 8 bases and the J segment 4 bases; nucleotides outside the gene matches: 8. The CDR3 is 15 amino acids. Germline V CDR1 and CDR2: KGHSH, LQKENI. For the second PCR, which ran for 7 to 11 cycles, a sample-barcoded 5' primer and a J-beta primer mix were used. Tags on each cDNA molecule came from a template-switch adaptor with 12 random nucleotides. MiXCR, run by TCRdb on the 5' RACE reads, gives a single entry per CDR3 protein. Altogether about 670,000 distinct CDR3 sequences are present, under 65% being singletons, with the ten largest covering approximately 13%. Total RNA extracted from each sample amounted to at least 5 micrograms.

The chain couples TRBV18 to TRBJ2-1, with 10 bases identical to TRBD1. The sample comprised blood. The receptor's source is an elderly woman in good health. DNA of the CDR3: TGTGCCAGCAGCCCGGGACAGGGGAGATACAATGAGCAGTTCTTC. Its translation: CASSPGQGRYNEQFF.